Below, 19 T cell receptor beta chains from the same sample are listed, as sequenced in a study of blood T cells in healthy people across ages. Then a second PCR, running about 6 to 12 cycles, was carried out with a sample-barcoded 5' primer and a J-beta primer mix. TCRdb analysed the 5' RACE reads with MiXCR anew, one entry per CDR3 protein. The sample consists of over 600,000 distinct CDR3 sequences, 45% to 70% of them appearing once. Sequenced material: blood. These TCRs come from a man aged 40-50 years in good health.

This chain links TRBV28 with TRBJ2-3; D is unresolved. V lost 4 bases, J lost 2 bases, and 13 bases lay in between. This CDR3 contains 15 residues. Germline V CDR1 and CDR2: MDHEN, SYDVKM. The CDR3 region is CASSSVMGITDTQYF. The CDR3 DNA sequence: TGTGCCAGCAGTTCCGTAATGGGGATCACAGATACGCAGTATTTT.

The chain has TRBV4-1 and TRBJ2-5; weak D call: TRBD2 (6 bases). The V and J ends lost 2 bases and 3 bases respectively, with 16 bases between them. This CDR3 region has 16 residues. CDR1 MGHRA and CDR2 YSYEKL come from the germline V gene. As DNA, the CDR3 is TGCGCCAGCAGCCAAATGGCCGGGGGACGAGAAGAGACCCAGTACTTC. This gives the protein CASSQMAGGREETQYF.

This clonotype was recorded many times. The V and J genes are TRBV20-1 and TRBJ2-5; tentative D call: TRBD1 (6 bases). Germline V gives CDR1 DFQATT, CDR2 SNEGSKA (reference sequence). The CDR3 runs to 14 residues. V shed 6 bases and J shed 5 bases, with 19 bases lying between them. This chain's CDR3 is CSARTATTAETQYF. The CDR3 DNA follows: TGCAGTGCACGGACAGCGACCACAGCCGAGACCCAGTACTTC.

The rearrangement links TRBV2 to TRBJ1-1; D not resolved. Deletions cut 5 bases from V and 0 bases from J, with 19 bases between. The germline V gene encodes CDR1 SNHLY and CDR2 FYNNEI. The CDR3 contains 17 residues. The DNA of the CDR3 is TGTGCCAGCAGTTACGACCCTAAAACAGCGCTGAACACTGAAGCTTTCTTT. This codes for CASSYDPKTALNTEAFF.

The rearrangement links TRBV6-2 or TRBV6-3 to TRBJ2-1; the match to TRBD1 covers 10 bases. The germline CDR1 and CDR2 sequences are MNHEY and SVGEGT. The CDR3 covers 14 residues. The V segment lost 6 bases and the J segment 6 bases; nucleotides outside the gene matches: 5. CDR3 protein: CASRGTGVCNEQFF. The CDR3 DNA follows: TGTGCCAGCAGGGGGACAGGGGTTTGCAATGAGCAGTTCTTC.

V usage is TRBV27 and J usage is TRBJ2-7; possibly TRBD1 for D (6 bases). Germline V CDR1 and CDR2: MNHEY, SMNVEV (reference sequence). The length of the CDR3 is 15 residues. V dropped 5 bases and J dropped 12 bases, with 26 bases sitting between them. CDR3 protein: CASSHYRDTQRGGYF. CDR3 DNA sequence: TGTGCCAGCAGTCATTACCGGGACACTCAACGAGGGGGGTACTTC.

In DNA, the CDR3 is TGCAGTGCCCGCAGCGGACAGGGGTCCTACGAGCAGTACTTC. It translates to CSARSGQGSYEQYF. This rearrangement joins TRBV20-1 to TRBJ2-7; TRBD1 matches 9 bases. V lost 6 bases and J lost 1; bases outside the gene matches: 7. The CDR3 is 14 residues long. CDR1 is DFQATT and CDR2 is SNEGSKA in the germline V gene (reference sequence).

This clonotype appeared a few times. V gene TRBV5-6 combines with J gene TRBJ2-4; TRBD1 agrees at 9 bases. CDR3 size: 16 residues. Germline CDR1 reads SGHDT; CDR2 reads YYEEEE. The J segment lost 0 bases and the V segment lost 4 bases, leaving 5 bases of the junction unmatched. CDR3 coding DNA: TGTGCCAGCAGCAGGACAGGGGTGGGAGCCAAAAACATTCAGTACTTC. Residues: CASSRTGVGAKNIQYF.

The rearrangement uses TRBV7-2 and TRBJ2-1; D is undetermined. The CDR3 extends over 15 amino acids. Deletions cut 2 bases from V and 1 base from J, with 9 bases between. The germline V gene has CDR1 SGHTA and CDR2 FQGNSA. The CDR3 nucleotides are TGTGCCAGCAGCTTAAATAGTATTTCCTACAATGAGCAGTTCTTC. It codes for CASSLNSISYNEQFF.

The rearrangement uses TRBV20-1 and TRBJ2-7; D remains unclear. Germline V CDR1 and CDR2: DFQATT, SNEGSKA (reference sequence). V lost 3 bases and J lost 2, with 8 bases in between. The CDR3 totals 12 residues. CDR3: CSASQTTYEQYF. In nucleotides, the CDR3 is TGCAGTGCTAGTCAGACCACCTACGAGCAGTACTTC.

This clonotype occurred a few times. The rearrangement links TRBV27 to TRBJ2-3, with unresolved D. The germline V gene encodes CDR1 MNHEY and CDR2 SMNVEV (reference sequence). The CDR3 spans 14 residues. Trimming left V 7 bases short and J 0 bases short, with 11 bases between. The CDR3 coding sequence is TGTGCCAGCATACCAGCAGAGAGCACAGATACGCAGTATTTT. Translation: CASIPAESTDTQYF.

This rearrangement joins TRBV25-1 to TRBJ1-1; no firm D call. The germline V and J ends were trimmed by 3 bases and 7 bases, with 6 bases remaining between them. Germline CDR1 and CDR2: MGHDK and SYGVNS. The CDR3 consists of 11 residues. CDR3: CASSDLGEAFF. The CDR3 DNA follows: TGTGCCAGCAGTGACCTGGGTGAAGCTTTCTTT. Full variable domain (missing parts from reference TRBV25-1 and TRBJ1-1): EADIYQTPRYLVIGTGKKITLECSQTMGHDKMYWYQQDPGMELHLIHYSYGVNSTEKGDLSSESTVSRIRTEHFPLTLESARPSHTSQYLCASSDLGEAFFGQGTRLTVV.

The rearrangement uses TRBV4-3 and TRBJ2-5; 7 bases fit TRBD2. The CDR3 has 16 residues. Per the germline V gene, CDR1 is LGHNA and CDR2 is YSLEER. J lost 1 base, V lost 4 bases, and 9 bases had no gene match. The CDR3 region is CASSPSLAGTQETQYF. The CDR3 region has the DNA TGCGCCAGCAGCCCGAGTTTAGCGGGTACCCAAGAGACCCAGTACTTC.

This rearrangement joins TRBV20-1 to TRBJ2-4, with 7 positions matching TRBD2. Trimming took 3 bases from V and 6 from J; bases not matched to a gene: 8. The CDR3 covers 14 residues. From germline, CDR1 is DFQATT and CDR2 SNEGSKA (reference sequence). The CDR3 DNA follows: TGCAGTGCTAGGCCTAGCGGTGGAAGAAACATTCAGTACTTC. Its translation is CSARPSGGRNIQYF.

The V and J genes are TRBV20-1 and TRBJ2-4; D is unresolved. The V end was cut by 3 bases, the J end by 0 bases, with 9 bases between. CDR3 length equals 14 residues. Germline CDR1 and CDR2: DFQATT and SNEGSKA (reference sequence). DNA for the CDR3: TGCAGTGCTAGGAGCGCGGCAGCCAAAAACATTCAGTACTTC. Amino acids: CSARSAAAKNIQYF.

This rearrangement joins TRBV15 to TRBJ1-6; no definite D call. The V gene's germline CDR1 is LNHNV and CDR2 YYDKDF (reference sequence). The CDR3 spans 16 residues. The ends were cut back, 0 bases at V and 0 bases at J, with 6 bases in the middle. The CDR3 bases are TGTGCCACCAGCAGAGATTCGAGCTCCTATAATTCACCCCTCCACTTT. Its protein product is CATSRDSSSYNSPLHF.

CDR3 sequence reads: CASSQVAYSGALSYEQYF. CDR3 coding DNA: TGTGCCAGCAGCCAAGTAGCGTATTCAGGGGCCCTCTCCTACGAGCAGTACTTC. The chain employs TRBV3-1 and TRBJ2-7; a weak D match, TRBD1 (6 bases). Germline-derived CDR1 and CDR2 are LGHDT and YNNKEL (reference sequence). CDR3 length: 18 amino acids. V was cut by 1 base and J by 0 bases, with 19 bases left in between.

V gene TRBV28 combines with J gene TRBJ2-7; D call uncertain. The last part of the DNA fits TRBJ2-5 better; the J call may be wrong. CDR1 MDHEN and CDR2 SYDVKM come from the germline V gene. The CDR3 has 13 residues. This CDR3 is CASSLTAEETQYF. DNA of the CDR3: TGTGCCAGCAGTTTAACGGCAGAGGAGACCCAGTACTTC.

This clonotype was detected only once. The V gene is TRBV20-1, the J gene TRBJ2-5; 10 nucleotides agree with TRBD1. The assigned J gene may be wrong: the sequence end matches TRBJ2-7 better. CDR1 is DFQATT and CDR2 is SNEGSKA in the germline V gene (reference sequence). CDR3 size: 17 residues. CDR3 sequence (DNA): TGCAGTGCTAGTTATTCACTAGTGGACAGGGGGGACCACGAGCAGTACTTC. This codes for CSASYSLVDRGDHEQYF.